The text below deals with one T cell receptor beta chain. Assay: immunoSEQ multiplex PCR; the TCRdb copy retains only in-frame clones and omits some. Here the sample spans 400,000 or so clones, roughly nine tenths being singletons. The sample is drawn from a study of blood T cell repertoires in COVID-19. The wider study: Specimens from acute and convalescent COVID-19 originated in the United States, Italy and Spain.

This CDR3 spans 13 amino acids. Germline assignment: CDR1 SQVTM and CDR2 ANQGSEA. Deletions cut 6 bases from V and 7 bases from J, with 19 bases between. Cohorts were assigned according to the clinical history that participants reported. This rearrangement joins TRBV29-1 to TRBJ2-7; maybe TRBD2 (6 bases). The sequencing sample was made of PBMCs or T cells enriched from blood (not recorded which). The TCR was taken from a young man who had recovered from COVID-19. The chain's CDR3 is CSVRSGTYYEQYF. The CDR3 DNA sequence: TGCAGCGTGCGCTCCGGGACTTACTATGAGCAGTACTTC.